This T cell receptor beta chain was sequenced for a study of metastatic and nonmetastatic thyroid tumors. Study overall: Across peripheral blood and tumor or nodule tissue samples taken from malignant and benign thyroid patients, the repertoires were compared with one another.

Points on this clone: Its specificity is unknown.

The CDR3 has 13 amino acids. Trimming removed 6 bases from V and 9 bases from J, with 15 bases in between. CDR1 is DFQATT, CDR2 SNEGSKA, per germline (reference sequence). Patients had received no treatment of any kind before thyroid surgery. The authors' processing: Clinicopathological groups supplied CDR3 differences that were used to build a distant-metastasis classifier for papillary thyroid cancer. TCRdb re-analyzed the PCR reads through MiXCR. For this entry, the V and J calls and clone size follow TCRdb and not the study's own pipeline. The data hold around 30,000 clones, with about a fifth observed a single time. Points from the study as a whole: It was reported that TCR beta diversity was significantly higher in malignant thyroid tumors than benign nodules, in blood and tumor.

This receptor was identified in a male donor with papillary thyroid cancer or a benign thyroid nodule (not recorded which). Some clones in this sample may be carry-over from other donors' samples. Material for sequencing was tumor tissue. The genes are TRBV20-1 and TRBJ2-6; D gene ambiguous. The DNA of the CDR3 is TGCAGTGCGGCTGTGGTTGGTGTCAACGTCCTGACTTTC. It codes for CSAAVVGVNVLTF.